This T cell receptor beta chain was documented in a study of graft-versus-host responses after intestinal transplantation. The method was immunoSEQ multiplex PCR; TCRdb's version includes in-frame clones alone and lacks a portion of them. The data contain 90,000 to 120,000 clones, 87% of them singletons. V lost 0 bases, J lost 7 bases, and 16 bases lay in between. Germline loops: CDR1 MNHEY, CDR2 SVGAGI. The CDR3 covers 16 residues. General study results and limits: Analysis identified GvH clones in recipient marrow, with some appearing first in ileum or blood.

About this clone: Its antigen is unidentified.

Sample: unstimulated CD4+ T cells sorted from spleen or lymph node cells, taken before transplant. The chain carries TRBV6-5 and TRBJ1-5; no definite D call. This TCR came from a human donor who was the organ donor for an intestinal transplant. The CDR3 loop reads CASSYSPDSIQQPQHF. The CDR3 DNA is TGTGCCAGCAGTTACTCACCGGACTCTATACAACAGCCCCAGCATTTT.